This TCR beta chain was captured in a study of shared clonotypes between healthy human individuals. Study-level findings and limits: Clonotypes not shared had lower generation probabilities than those common to all four donors.

TCRdb's copy holds only in-frame clones and misses some; the assay was immunoSEQ multiplex PCR. Of roughly 2,000,000 clones in the sample, roughly 93% are singletons; the top ten hold under 2%. This CDR3 region has 15 residues. V trimming: 4 bases; J trimming: 3 bases; junction bases outside the gene matches: 8. Germline CDR1 reads LGHNA; CDR2 reads YNFKEQ. This clone appeared once. Its target is unknown. As defined, naive CD8 cells were CD45RO-negative and positively selected for CCR7, with terminally differentiated effector memory CD45RA+ cells excluded. The TCR originated in a man aged 18 to 30 in good health. Some clones in this sample may be carry-over from other donors' samples. This rearrangement joins TRBV4-2 to TRBJ2-7; 8 nucleotides agree with TRBD2. The sample comprised naive CD8+ T cells from PBMCs. CDR3 sequence: CASSPRGGTRYEQYF. For the CDR3, the DNA is TGTGCCAGCAGCCCTCGGGGGGGGACGCGCTACGAGCAGTACTTC.